This T cell receptor (beta chain) was captured by sequencing in a study of tumor-infiltrating lymphocytes in primary liver carcinoma. For the study at large: Roughly 3.5 to 8 million productive TCRbeta reads came from each sample, comparable across tissue types.

Extraction of RNA together with DNA used about 17-30 mg of unsorted bulk tissue. Study outcomes and limitations: Only around 7-24% of top clones occurred in all five tumor regions.

Remarks on this clonotype: Antigen specificity is unknown. Germline and junction disagree at one end, which may indicate a read error.

This CDR3 is 12 amino acids long. Germline V gives CDR1 SGHNT, CDR2 YYREEE (reference sequence). The investigators made TCR beta cDNA from roughly 0.45 ug total RNA, using a constant-region primer. Construction of TCR beta libraries relied on three successive nested multiplex PCR rounds employing slightly modified ARM-PCR. TRBV1-TRBV30 forward primers paired with a C-beta reverse primer drove the first two PCR rounds, roughly 10 cycles each. Each CDR3 protein is one row after TCRdb ran MiXCR on the multiplex PCR reads. The table shows 20,000 to 25,000 distinct CDR3 sequences, with around 79% occurring only once.

Sequencing was carried out using liver tumor tissue from sampling region 1. Subset meaning: tumor region T1, superior pole. The V call is TRBV5-4, the J call TRBJ2-5; D gene uncertain. This TCR derives from a woman younger than 45 with primary liver carcinoma and hepatitis B virus infection. In DNA, the CDR3 is TGTACCAGCAGCTTGGTGAGCGAGACCCAGTACTTC. This gives the protein CTSSLVSETQYF. The complete variable domain, with remaining parts taken from reference TRBV5-4 and TRBJ2-5, reads ETGVTQSPTHLIKTRGQQVTLRCSSQSGHNTVSWYQQALGQGPQFIFQYYREEENGRGNFPPRFSGLQFPNYSSELNVNALELDDSALYLCTSSLVSETQYFGPGTRLLVL.